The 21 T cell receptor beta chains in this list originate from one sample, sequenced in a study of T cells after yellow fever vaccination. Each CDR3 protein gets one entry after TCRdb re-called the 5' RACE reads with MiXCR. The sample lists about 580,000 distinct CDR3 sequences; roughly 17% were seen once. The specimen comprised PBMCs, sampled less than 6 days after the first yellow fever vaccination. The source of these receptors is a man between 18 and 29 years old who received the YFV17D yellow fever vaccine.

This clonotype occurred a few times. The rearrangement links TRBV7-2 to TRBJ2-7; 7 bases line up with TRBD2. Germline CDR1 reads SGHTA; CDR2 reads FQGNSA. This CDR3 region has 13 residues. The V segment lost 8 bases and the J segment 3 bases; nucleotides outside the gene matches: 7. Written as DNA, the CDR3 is TGTGCCAGCGGCAGCGGGGCAGACTACGAGCAGTACTTC. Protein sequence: CASGSGADYEQYF.

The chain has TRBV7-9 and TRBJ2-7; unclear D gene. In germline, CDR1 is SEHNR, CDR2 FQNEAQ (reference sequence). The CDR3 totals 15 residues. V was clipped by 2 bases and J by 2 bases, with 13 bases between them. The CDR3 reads CASSLIGLRPYEQYF. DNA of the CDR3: TGTGCCAGCAGCTTAATAGGTCTCAGACCCTACGAGCAGTACTTC.

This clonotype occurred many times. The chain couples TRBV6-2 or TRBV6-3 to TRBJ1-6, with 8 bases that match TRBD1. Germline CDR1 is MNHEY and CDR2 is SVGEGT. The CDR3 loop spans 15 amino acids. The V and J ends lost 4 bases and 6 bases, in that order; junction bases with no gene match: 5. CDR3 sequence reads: CASSSRGRGNSPLHF. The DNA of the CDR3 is TGTGCCAGCAGTTCCAGGGGGCGCGGTAATTCACCCCTCCACTTT.

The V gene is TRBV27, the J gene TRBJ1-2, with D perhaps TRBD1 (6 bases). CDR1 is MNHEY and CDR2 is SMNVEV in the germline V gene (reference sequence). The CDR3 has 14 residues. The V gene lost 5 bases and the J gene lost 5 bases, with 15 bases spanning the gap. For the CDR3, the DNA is TGTGCCAGCAGTCCCAGGGGCGAGCTATATGGCTACACCTTC. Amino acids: CASSPRGELYGYTF.

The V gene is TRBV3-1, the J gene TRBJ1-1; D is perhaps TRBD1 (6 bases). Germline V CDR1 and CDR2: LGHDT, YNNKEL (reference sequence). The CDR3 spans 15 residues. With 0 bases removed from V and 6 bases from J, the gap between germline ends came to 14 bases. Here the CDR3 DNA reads TGTGCCAGCAGCCAAGATCAGGGGCAGGGCCCTGAAGCTTTCTTT. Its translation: CASSQDQGQGPEAFF.

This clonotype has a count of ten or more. The CDR3 DNA reads as TGTGCCAGCAGCAGCTCTCAGGGCTCCTACGAGCAGTACTTC. Its translation: CASSSSQGSYEQYF. The rearrangement uses TRBV16 and TRBJ2-7, with D perhaps TRBD1 (5 bases). Germline V CDR1 and CDR2: KGHSY, FQNENV. V lost 5 bases to trimming and J lost 0 bases, with 11 bases between them. This CDR3 comprises 14 residues.

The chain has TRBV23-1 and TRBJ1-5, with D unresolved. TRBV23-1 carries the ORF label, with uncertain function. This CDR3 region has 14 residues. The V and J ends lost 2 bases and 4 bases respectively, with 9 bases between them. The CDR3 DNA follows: TGCGCCAGCAGTCAAGGTAGTTTAAATCAGCCCCAGCATTTT. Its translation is CASSQGSLNQPQHF.

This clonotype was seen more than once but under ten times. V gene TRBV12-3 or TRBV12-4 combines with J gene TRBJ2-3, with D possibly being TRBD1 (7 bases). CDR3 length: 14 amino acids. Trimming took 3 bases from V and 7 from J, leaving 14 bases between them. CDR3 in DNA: TGTGCCAGCAGTTTTAGTTCAGGGGGGAATACGCAGTATTTT. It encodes CASSFSSGGNTQYF.

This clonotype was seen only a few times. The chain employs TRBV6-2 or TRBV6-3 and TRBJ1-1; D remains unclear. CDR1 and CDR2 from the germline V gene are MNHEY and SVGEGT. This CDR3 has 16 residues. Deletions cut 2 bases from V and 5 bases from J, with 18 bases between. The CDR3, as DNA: TGTGCCAGCAGTTACGTCCTGCGGGGAGCCAGGACTGAAGCTTTCTTT. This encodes CASSYVLRGARTEAFF.

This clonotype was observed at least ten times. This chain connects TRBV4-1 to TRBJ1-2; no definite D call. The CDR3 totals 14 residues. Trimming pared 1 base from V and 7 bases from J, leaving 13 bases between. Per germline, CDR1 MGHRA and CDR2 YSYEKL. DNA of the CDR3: TGCGCCAGCAGCCAAGTAGTCGGGGTTGGTGGCTACACCTTC. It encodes CASSQVVGVGGYTF.

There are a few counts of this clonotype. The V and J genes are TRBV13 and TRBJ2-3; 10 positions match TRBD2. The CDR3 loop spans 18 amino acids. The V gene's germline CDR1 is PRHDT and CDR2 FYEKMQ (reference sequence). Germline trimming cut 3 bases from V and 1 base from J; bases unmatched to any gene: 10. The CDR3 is CASSFASGGPKGTDTQYF. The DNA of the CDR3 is TGTGCCAGCAGCTTCGCTAGCGGGGGTCCTAAGGGCACAGATACGCAGTATTTT.

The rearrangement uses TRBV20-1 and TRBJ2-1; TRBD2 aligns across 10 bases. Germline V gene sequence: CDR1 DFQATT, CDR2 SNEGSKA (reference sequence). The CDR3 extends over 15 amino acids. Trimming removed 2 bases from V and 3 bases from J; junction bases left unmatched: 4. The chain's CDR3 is CSARLAGEFYNEQFF. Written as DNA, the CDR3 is TGCAGTGCTAGACTAGCGGGGGAATTCTACAATGAGCAGTTCTTC.

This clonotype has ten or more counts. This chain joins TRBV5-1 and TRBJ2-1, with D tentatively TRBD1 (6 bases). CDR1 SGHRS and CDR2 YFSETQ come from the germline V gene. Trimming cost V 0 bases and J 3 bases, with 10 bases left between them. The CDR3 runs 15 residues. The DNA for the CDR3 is TGCGCCAGCAGCTTGGCAGCGGACAGCTACAATGAGCAGTTCTTC. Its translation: CASSLAADSYNEQFF. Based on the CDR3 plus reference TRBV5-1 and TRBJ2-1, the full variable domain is KAGVTQTPRYLIKTRGQQVTLSCSPISGHRSVSWYQQTPGQGLQFLFEYFSETQRNKGNFPGRFSGRQFSNSRSEMNVSTLELGDSALYLCASSLAADSYNEQFFGPGTRLTVL.

The CDR3 bases are TGTGCCAGCAGTGAAATAGGGCAGGCCTATGGCTACACCTTC. Protein product: CASSEIGQAYGYTF. The chain has TRBV6-1 and TRBJ1-2, with unresolved D. The CDR3 spans 14 residues. Trimming removed 2 bases from V and 4 bases from J, with 11 bases in between. Germline V gene lookup returns CDR1 MNHNS and CDR2 SASEGT.

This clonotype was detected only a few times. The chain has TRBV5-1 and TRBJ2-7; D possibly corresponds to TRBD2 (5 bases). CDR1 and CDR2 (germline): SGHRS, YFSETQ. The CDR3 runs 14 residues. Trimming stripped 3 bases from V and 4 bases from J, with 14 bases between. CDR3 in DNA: TGCGCCAGCAGCTCGAACGGGGTTACGTACGAGCAGTACTTC. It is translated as CASSSNGVTYEQYF.

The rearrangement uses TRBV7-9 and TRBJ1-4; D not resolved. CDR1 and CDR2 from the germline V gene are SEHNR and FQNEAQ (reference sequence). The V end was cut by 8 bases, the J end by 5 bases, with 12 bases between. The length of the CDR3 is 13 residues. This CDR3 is CASRPSENEKLFF. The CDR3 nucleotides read TGTGCCAGCCGCCCCAGTGAAAATGAAAAACTGTTTTTT.

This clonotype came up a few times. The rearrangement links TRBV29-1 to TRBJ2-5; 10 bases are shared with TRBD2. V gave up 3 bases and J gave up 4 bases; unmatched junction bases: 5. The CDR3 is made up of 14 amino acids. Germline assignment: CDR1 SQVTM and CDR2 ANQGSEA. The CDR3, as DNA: TGCAGCGTTGAGGAAGTAGCGGGGGGAGAGACCCAGTACTTC. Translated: CSVEEVAGGETQYF.

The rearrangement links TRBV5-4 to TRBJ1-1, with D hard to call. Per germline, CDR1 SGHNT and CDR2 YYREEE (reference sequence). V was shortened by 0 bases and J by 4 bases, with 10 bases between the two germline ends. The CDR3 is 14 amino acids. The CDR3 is CASSLGGRTTEAFF. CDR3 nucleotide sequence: TGTGCCAGCAGCTTGGGGGGAAGGACCACTGAAGCTTTCTTT.

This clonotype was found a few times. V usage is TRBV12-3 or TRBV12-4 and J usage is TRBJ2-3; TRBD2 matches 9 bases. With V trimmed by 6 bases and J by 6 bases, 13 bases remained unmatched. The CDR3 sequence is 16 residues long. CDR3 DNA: TGTGCCAGCAGCCCCAGACTAGCGGTATTGACCGATACGCAGTATTTT. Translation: CASSPRLAVLTDTQYF.

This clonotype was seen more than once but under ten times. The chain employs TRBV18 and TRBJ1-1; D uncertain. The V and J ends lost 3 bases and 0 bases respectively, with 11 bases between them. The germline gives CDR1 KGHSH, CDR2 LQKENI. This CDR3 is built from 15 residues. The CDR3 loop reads CASSPDTEMNTEAFF. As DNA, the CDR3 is TGTGCCAGCTCACCTGACACAGAAATGAACACTGAAGCTTTCTTT.

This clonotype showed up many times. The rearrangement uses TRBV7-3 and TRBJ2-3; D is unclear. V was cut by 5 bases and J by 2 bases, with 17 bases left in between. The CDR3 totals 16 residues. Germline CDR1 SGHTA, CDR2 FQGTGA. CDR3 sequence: CASSLPATGTTDTQYF. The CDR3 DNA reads TGTGCCAGCAGCCTCCCCGCCACGGGTACCACAGATACGCAGTATTTT.